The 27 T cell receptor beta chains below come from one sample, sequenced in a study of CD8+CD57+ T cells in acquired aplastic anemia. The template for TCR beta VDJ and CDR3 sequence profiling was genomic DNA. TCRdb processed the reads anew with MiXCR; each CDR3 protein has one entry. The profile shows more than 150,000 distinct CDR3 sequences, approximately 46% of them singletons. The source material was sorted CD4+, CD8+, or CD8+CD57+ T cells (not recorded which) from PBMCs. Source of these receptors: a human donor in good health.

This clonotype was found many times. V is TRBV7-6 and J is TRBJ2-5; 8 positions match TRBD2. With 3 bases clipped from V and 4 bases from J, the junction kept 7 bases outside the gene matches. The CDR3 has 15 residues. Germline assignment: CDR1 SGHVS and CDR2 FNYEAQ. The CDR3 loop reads CASSLAGGGVETQYF. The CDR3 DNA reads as TGTGCCAGCAGCTTGGCGGGAGGAGGGGTAGAGACCCAGTACTTC.

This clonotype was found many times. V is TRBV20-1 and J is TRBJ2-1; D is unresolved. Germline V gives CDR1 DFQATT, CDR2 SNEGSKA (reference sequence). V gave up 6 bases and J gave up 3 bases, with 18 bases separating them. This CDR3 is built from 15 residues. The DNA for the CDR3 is TGCAGTGCCAGTCTCAGTGGCGGCATCTACAATGAGCAGTTCTTC. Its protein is CSASLSGGIYNEQFF.

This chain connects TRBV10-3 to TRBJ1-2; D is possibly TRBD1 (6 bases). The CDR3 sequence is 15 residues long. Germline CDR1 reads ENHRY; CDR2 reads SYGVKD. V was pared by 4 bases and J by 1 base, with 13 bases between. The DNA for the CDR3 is TGTGCCATCAGTGGGATGACAGGCAGTAACTATGGCTACACCTTC. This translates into CAISGMTGSNYGYTF.

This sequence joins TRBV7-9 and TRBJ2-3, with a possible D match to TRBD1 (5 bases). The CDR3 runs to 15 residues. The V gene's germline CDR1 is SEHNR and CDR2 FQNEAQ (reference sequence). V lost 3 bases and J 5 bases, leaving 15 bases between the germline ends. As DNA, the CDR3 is TGTGCCAGCAGCTTTGTCCATGGGGCCGAAGATACGCAGTATTTT. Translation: CASSFVHGAEDTQYF. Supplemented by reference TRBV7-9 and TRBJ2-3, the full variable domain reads DTGVSQNPRHKITKRGQNVTFRCDPISEHNRLYWYRQTLGQGPEFLTYFQNEAQLEKSRLLSDRFSAERPKGSFSTLEIQRTEQGDSAMYLCASSFVHGAEDTQYFGPGTRLTVL.

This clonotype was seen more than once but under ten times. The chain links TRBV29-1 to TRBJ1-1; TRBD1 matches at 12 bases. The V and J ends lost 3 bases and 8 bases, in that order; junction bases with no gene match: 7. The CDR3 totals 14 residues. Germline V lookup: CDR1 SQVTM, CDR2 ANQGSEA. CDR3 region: CSVDVGQGAREAFF. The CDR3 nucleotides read TGCAGCGTTGACGTGGGACAGGGGGCGCGCGAAGCTTTCTTT.

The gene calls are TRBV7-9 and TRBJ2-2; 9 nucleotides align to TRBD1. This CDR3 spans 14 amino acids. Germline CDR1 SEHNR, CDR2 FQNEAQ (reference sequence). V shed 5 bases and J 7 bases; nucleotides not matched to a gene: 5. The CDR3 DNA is TGTGCCAGCAGCCTGGGACAGGGTCACGGGGAGCTGTTTTTT. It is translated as CASSLGQGHGELFF.

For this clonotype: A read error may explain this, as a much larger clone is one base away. In nucleotides, the CDR3 is TGTGCCATCAGTTATGGACAGGGATACTATGGCTACACCTTC. It encodes CAISYGQGYYGYTF. The chain has TRBV10-3 and TRBJ1-2; 8 bases align to TRBD1. V lost 5 bases, J lost 3 bases, and 5 bases stayed unmatched. Per germline, CDR1 ENHRY and CDR2 SYGVKD. The CDR3 has 14 residues.

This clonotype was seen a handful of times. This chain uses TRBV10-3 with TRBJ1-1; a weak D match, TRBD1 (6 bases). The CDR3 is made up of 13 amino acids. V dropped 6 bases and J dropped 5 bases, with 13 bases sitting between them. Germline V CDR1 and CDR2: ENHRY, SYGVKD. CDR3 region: CAIRDPGVTEAFF. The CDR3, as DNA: TGTGCCATCAGAGACCCAGGGGTTACTGAAGCTTTCTTT.

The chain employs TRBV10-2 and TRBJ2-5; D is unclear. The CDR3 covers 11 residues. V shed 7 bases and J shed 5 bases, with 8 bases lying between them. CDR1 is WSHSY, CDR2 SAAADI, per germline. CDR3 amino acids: CASKGLETQYF. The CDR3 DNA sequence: TGCGCCAGCAAAGGGTTGGAGACCCAGTACTTC.

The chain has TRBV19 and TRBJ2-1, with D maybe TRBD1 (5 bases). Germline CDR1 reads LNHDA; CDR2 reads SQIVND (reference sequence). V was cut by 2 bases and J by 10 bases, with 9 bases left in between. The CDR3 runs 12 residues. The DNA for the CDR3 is TGTGCCAGTAGTATACAGGGTGGCGAGCAGTTCTTC. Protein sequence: CASSIQGGEQFF.

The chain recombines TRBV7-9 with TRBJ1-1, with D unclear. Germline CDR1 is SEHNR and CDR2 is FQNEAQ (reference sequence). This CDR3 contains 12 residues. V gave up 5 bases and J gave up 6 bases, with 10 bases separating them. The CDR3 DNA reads TGTGCCAGCAGCCCCAACTTCCCTGAAGCTTTCTTT. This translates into CASSPNFPEAFF.

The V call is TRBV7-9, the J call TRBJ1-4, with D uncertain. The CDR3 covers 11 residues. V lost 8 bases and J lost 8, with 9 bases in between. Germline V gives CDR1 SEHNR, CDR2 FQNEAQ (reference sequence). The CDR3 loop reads CASDLGEKLFF. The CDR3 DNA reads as TGTGCCAGCGATCTAGGCGAAAAACTGTTTTTT.

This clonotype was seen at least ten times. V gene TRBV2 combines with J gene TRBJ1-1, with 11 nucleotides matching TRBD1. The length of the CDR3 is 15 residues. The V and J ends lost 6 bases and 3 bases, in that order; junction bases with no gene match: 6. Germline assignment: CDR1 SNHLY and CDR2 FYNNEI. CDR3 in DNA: TGTGCCAGCAGGGACGGGACAGGGGGACACACTGAAGCTTTCTTT. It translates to CASRDGTGGHTEAFF. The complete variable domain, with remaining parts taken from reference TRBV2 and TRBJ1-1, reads EPEVTQTPSHQVTQMGQEVILRCVPISNHLYFYWYRQILGQKVEFLVSFYNNEISEKSEIFDDQFSVERPDGSNFTLKIRSTKLEDSAMYFCASRDGTGGHTEAFFGQGTRLTVV.

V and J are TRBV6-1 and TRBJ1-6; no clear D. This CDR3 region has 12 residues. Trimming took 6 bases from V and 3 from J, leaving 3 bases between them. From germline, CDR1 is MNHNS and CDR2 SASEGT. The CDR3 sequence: CASRIYNSPLHF. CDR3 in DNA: TGTGCCAGCAGGATCTATAATTCACCCCTCCACTTT.

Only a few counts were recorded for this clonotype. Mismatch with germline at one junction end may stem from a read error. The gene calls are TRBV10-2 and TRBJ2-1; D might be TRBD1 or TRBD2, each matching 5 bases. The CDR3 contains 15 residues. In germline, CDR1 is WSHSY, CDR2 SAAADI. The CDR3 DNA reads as TGCGCCAGCAGTCCCGGGACCGCCAAGGGCAATGAGCCGTTCTTC. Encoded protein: CASSPGTAKGNEPFF.

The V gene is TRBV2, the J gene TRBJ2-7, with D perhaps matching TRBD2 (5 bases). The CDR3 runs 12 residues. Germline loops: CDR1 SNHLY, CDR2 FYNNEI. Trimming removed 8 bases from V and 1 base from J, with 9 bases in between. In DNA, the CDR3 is TGTGCCAGCGAGGGAGAGTCCTACGAGCAGTACTTC. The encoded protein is CASEGESYEQYF.

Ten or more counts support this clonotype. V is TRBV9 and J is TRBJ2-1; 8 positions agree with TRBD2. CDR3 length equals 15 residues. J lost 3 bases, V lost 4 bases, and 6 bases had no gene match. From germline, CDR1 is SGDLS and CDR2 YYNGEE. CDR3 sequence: CASSLASGYYNEQFF. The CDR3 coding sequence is TGTGCCAGCAGCCTAGCTAGCGGGTACTACAATGAGCAGTTCTTC.

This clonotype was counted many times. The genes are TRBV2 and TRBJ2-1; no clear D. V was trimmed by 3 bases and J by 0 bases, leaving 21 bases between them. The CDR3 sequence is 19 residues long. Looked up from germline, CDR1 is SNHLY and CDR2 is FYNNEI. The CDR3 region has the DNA TGTGCCAGCAGTGAGAAGCGAAGTTGGGTCTTGAGCTCCTACAATGAGCAGTTCTTC. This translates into CASSEKRSWVLSSYNEQFF.

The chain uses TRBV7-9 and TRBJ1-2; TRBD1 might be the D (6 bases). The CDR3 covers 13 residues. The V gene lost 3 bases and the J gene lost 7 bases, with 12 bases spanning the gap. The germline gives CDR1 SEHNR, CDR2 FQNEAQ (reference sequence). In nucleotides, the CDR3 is TGTGCCAGCAGCTTGGGGGCCCTCGGTGGCTACACCTTC. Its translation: CASSLGALGGYTF. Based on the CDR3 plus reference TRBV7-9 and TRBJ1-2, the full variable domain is DTGVSQNPRHKITKRGQNVTFRCDPISEHNRLYWYRQTLGQGPEFLTYFQNEAQLEKSRLLSDRFSAERPKGSFSTLEIQRTEQGDSAMYLCASSLGALGGYTFGSGTRLTVV.

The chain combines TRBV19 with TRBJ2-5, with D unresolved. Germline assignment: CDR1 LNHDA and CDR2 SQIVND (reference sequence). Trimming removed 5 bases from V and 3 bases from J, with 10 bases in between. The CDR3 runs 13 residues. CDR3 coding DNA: TGTGCCAGTAGTGTCCGAACGAAAGAGACCCAGTACTTC. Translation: CASSVRTKETQYF.

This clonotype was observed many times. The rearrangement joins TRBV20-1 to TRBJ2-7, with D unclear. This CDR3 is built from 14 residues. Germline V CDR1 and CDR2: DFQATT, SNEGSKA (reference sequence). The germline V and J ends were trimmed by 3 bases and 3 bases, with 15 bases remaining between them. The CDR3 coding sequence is TGCAGTGCTAGGGCCCTTAGCTTGGGCTACGAGCAGTACTTC. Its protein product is CSARALSLGYEQYF.

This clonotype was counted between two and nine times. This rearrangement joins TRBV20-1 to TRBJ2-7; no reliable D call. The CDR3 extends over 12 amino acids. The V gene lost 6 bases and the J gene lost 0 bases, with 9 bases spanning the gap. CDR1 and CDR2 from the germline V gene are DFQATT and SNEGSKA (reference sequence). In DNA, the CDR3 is TGCAGTGCCACCCCTACCTCCTACGAGCAGTACTTC. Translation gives CSATPTSYEQYF.

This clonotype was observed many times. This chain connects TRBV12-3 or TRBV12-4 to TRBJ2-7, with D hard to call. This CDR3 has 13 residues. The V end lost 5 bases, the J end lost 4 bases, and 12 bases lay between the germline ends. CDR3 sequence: CASSHSRSYEQYF. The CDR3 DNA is TGTGCCAGCAGTCACAGCAGGAGTTACGAGCAGTACTTC.

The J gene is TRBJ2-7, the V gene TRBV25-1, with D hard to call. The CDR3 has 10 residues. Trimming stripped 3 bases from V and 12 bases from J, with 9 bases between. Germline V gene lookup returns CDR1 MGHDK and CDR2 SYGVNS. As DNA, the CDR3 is TGTGCCAGCAGTGACACCGCGTGGTACTTC. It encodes CASSDTAWYF.

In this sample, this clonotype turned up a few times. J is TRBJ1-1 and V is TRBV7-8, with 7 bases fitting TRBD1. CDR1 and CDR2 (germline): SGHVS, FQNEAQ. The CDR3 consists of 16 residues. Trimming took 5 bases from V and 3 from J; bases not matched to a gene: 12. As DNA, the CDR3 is TGTGCCAGCAGCCGCGCCTTTGACAGGGCCCACACTGAAGCTTTCTTT. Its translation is CASSRAFDRAHTEAFF.

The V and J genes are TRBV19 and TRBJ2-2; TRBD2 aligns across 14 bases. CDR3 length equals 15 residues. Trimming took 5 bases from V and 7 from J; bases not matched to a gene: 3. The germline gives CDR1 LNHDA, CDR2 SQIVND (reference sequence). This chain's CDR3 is CASSETSGGVGELFF. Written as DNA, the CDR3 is TGTGCCAGTAGTGAGACTAGCGGGGGGGTCGGGGAGCTGTTTTTT.

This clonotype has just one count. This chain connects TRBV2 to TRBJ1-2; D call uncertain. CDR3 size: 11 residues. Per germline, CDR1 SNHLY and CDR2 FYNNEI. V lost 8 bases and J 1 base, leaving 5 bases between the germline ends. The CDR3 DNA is TGTGCCAGCTGGGATAACTATGGCTACACCTTC. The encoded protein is CASWDNYGYTF.